What follows is one T cell receptor beta chain and its context. How the authors handled the data: Amplifying reference gene primers gave estimates of nucleated cell counts. The repertoire was sequenced with immunoSEQ multiplex PCR; TCRdb's copy has only in-frame clones and lacks some. V and J calls and clone size follow that table, whereas D and trimming were derived from the DNA. In the table there are 150,000 to 200,000 clones, approximately 85% of which are singletons. V lost 5 bases to trimming and J lost 2 bases, with 10 bases between them. Germline V CDR1 and CDR2: PRHDT, FYEKMQ (reference sequence). CDR3 length: 14 residues. This record comes from a study of blood T cell repertoires in COVID-19. Study-level information: Acute and convalescent COVID-19 specimens originated in the United States, Italy and Spain. T cells, B-cell-depleted T cells, or PBMCs provided the cDNA or gDNA that served as material.

This chain connects TRBV13 to TRBJ1-3; D possibly corresponds to TRBD1 (6 bases). This TCR was recovered from a man between 60 and 70 years old who had recovered from COVID-19. Sequences were obtained from peripheral blood. The CDR3 DNA reads TGTGCCAGCAGCACTGGACAGCCTGGAAACACCATATATTTT. Encoded protein: CASSTGQPGNTIYF.